The source of this TCR beta chain is a study of blood T cell repertoires in COVID-19. Study overall: The origin of the acute and convalescent COVID-19 samples was the United States, Italy and Spain. Sources were T cells, B-cell-depleted T cells, or PBMCs; the material itself was cDNA or gDNA.

CDR1 LNHDA and CDR2 SQIVND come from the germline V gene (reference sequence). The CDR3 sequence is 15 residues long. Trimming cost V 6 bases and J 0 bases; bases outside gene matches: 6. Authors' processing steps: For nucleated cells, counts were estimated from reference gene primer amplification. TCRdb's copy holds only in-frame clones and misses some; the assay was immunoSEQ multiplex PCR. V and J calls and clone size are as listed in that table; D and trimming were resolved from the DNA. The top ten hold 5.7% of the sample, which has approximately 230,000 clones, 83% seen once. The source is a man aged 80 or over with acute or convalescent COVID-19. This rearrangement joins TRBV19 to TRBJ2-7; 9 bases agree with TRBD2. The specimen sequenced was peripheral blood. This CDR3 reads CASSSAGGSSYEQYF. CDR3 nucleotides: TGTGCCAGTAGCTCAGCGGGAGGATCCTCCTACGAGCAGTACTTC.